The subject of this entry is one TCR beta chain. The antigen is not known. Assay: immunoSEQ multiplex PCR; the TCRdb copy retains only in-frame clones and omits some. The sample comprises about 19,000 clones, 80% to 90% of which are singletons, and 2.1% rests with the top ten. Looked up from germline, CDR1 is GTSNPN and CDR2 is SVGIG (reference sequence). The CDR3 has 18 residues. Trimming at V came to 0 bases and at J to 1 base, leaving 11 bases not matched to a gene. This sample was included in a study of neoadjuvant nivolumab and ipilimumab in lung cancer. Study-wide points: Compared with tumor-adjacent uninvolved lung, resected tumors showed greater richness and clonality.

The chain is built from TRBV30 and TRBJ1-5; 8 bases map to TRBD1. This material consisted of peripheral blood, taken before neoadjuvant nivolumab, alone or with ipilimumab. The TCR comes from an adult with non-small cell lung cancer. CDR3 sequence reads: CAWSVPRGRYESNQPQHF. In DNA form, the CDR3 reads TGTGCCTGGAGTGTACCCAGGGGGCGGTACGAGAGCAATCAGCCCCAGCATTTT.